This entry lists 32 T cell receptor beta chains sequenced from one sample in a study of blood T cell repertoires in COVID-19. TCRdb's table, derived via immunoSEQ multiplex PCR, lists solely in-frame clones and lacks some. The sample has about 200,000 clones; more than 65% are singletons. Sequenced input: peripheral blood. Receptor source: a human donor in a cohort sampled during active COVID-19.

The chain couples TRBV4-2 to TRBJ2-5, with 12 bases matching TRBD2. V lost 1 base and J lost 5; bases outside the gene matches: 5. In germline, CDR1 is LGHNA, CDR2 YNFKEQ. The CDR3 consists of 16 residues. The CDR3 nucleotides read TGTGCCAGCAGCCAAGCTAGCGGGAGGGCCGGGGAGACCCAGTACTTC. The encoded protein is CASSQASGRAGETQYF.

This clone has just a few counts. This chain links TRBV2 with TRBJ2-6; D might be TRBD1 (6 bases). Germline CDR1 and CDR2: SNHLY and FYNNEI. Trimming took 6 bases from V and 1 from J, leaving 7 bases between them. This CDR3 region has 14 residues. CDR3 residues: CASRQGSGANVLTF. DNA for the CDR3: TGTGCCAGCAGACAGGGTTCTGGGGCCAACGTCCTGACTTTC.

The genes are TRBV27 and TRBJ1-6; D ambiguous. From germline, CDR1 is MNHEY and CDR2 SMNVEV (reference sequence). CDR3 length: 12 amino acids. The V end was cut by 6 bases, the J end by 9 bases, with 9 bases between. This chain's CDR3 is CASSPGRSPLHF. For the CDR3, the DNA is TGTGCCAGCAGCCCAGGCCGTTCACCCCTCCACTTT.

This clone has just a few counts. V is TRBV30 and J is TRBJ2-5; TRBD1 is a possible D gene (6 bases). The CDR3 sequence is 15 residues long. Trimming took off 2 bases at V and 5 bases at J, with 18 bases between the two ends. The V gene's germline CDR1 is GTSNPN and CDR2 SVGIG (reference sequence). CDR3 sequence (DNA): TGTGCCTGGAGTCCAACAGGGAGCTGGGAGGAGACCCAGTACTTC. Its protein product is CAWSPTGSWEETQYF.

The chain has TRBV15 and TRBJ2-3; D possibly corresponds to TRBD1 (6 bases). Germline lookup yields CDR1 LNHNV and CDR2 YYDKDF (reference sequence). Trimming removed 4 bases at V and 0 bases at J, with 11 bases between. CDR3 length: 15 amino acids. This CDR3 is CATSTRDISTDTQYF. The CDR3 DNA reads TGTGCCACCAGCACCCGGGACATTAGCACAGATACGCAGTATTTT.

CDR3 loop: CASSPSAPSSLSRLYEQYF. DNA for the CDR3: TGTGCCAGCTCACCATCCGCACCGTCTAGCTTGAGTCGACTCTACGAGCAGTACTTC. The chain carries TRBV18 and TRBJ2-7; D may be TRBD2 (5 bases). V lost 2 bases and J 3 bases, leaving 26 bases between the germline ends. The CDR3 sequence is 19 residues long. Germline lookup yields CDR1 KGHSH and CDR2 LQKENI.

The chain combines TRBV2 with TRBJ2-7; TRBD2 aligns across 15 bases. The CDR3 is 14 residues long. The J segment lost 4 bases and the V segment lost 7 bases, leaving 2 bases of the junction unmatched. Germline lookup yields CDR1 SNHLY and CDR2 FYNNEI. CDR3 sequence: CASNGLAGGYEQYF. CDR3 nucleotides: TGTGCCAGCAATGGACTAGCGGGAGGGTACGAGCAGTACTTC.

V usage is TRBV5-1 and J usage is TRBJ1-1; no clear D. The V gene's germline CDR1 is SGHRS and CDR2 YFSETQ. Trimming took 10 bases from V and 0 from J, leaving 10 bases between them. This CDR3 region has 12 residues. The CDR3 coding sequence is TGCGCCGTCGGAGCTATGAACACTGAAGCTTTCTTT. Its protein product is CAVGAMNTEAFF. The whole variable domain, remainder taken from reference TRBV5-1 and TRBJ1-1, is KAGVTQTPRYLIKTRGQQVTLSCSPISGHRSVSWYQQTPGQGLQFLFEYFSETQRNKGNFPGRFSGRQFSNSRSEMNVSTLELGDSALYLCAVGAMNTEAFFGQGTRLTVV.

The chain joins TRBV5-4 to TRBJ2-2, with TRBD2 as a possible D gene (7 bases). This CDR3 is built from 17 residues. Germline V lookup: CDR1 SGHNT, CDR2 YYREEE (reference sequence). The V gene lost 4 bases and the J gene lost 6 bases, with 22 bases spanning the gap. The CDR3 sequence is CASSPAGAPTLSGELFF. CDR3 sequence (DNA): TGTGCCAGCAGCCCCGCGGGGGCCCCAACCTTGTCCGGGGAGCTGTTTTTT.

A few counts support this clone. This chain joins TRBV7-2 and TRBJ2-3; the D gene is possibly TRBD2 (7 bases). The CDR3 contains 15 residues. The V end lost 1 base, the J end lost 6 bases, and 14 bases lay between the germline ends. CDR1 and CDR2 from the germline V gene are SGHTA and FQGNSA. The CDR3 region is CASSLVGGARDTQYF. The DNA of the CDR3 is TGTGCCAGCAGCTTAGTTGGGGGGGCTCGCGATACGCAGTATTTT.

This sequence joins TRBV3-1 (or the pseudogene TRBV3-2) and TRBJ2-1; tentatively, D is TRBD2 (5 bases). The CDR3 contains 14 residues. V was cut by 0 bases and J by 5 bases, with 8 bases left in between. From germline, CDR1 is LGHDT and CDR2 YNNKEL (reference sequence). The DNA for the CDR3 is TGTGCCAGCAGCCAAGATGTGCGGGACAATGAGCAGTTCTTC. The encoded protein is CASSQDVRDNEQFF.

V is TRBV10-3 and J is TRBJ2-1; the D is unclear. Germline V gene data show CDR1 as ENHRY and CDR2 as SYGVKD. With 1 base removed from V and 0 bases from J, the gap between germline ends came to 13 bases. The CDR3 sequence is 17 residues long. The DNA of the CDR3 is TGTGCCATCAGTGAGTTCACAAATACTATCTCCTACAATGAGCAGTTCTTC. It codes for CAISEFTNTISYNEQFF.

V usage is TRBV5-1 and J usage is TRBJ2-7, with TRBD2 identical over 10 bases. This CDR3 has 17 amino acids. Per the germline V gene, CDR1 is SGHRS and CDR2 is YFSETQ. J lost 5 bases, V lost 0 bases, and 11 bases had no gene match. The CDR3 spells CASSLAGTSGIGDEQYF. Here the CDR3 DNA reads TGCGCCAGCAGCTTGGCCGGCACTAGCGGGATCGGGGACGAGCAGTACTTC.

The rearrangement joins TRBV7-9 to TRBJ2-5; maybe TRBD2 (6 bases). The CDR3 runs to 15 residues. Between the trimmed V and J ends, which lost 1 base and 1 base, there was a span of 10 bases. Germline CDR1 is SEHNR and CDR2 is FQNEAQ (reference sequence). The CDR3 protein is CASSLERGGQETQYF. The CDR3 DNA reads as TGTGCCAGCAGCTTAGAACGGGGAGGCCAAGAGACCCAGTACTTC.

The DNA for the CDR3 is TGTGCCAGCTCACCATGGACAGGGACGGGGTACGAGCAGTACTTC. It codes for CASSPWTGTGYEQYF. V and J are TRBV18 and TRBJ2-7; 8 bases line up with TRBD1. The J segment lost 4 bases and the V segment lost 2 bases, leaving 7 bases of the junction unmatched. This CDR3 contains 15 residues. From germline, CDR1 is KGHSH and CDR2 LQKENI.

V and J are TRBV30 and TRBJ2-3; 7 bases align to TRBD1. The CDR3 runs 12 residues. The junction had 4 bases not matched to a gene; V was cut back by 3 bases and J by 7 bases. CDR1 GTSNPN and CDR2 SVGIG come from the germline V gene (reference sequence). CDR3 sequence (DNA): TGTGCCTGGAGCCAGGGACAGCATACGCAGTATTTT. This codes for CAWSQGQHTQYF.

The chain joins TRBV6-5 to TRBJ2-7, with D possibly matching TRBD1 (7 bases). V was pared by 1 base and J by 6 bases, with 13 bases between. The CDR3 loop spans 14 amino acids. The germline gives CDR1 MNHEY, CDR2 SVGAGI. The CDR3 DNA sequence: TGTGCCAGCAGTTACTTCGGCAGGGGGGCCGAGCAGTACTTC. This encodes CASSYFGRGAEQYF.

The rearrangement uses TRBV5-6 and TRBJ1-2; perhaps TRBD1 as D (5 bases). Germline assignment: CDR1 SGHDT and CDR2 YYEEEE. V dropped 0 bases and J dropped 7 bases, with 13 bases sitting between them. CDR3 length equals 14 residues. CDR3 nucleotide sequence: TGTGCCAGCAGCTTGGTGGCAGGGTCTAGTGGCTACACCTTC. It is translated as CASSLVAGSSGYTF.

The chain is built from TRBV30 and TRBJ1-1, with D tentatively TRBD1 (6 bases). V dropped 1 base and J dropped 4 bases, with 19 bases sitting between them. The CDR3 extends over 16 amino acids. From germline, CDR1 is GTSNPN and CDR2 SVGIG (reference sequence). This CDR3 is CAWSGVKTGGGTEAFF. The CDR3 DNA is TGTGCCTGGAGTGGGGTCAAGACAGGAGGAGGCACTGAAGCTTTCTTT.

This sequence joins TRBV5-4 and TRBJ2-5; D may be TRBD2 (6 bases). This CDR3 has 15 residues. Deletions cut 3 bases from V and 7 bases from J, with 19 bases between. Looked up from germline, CDR1 is SGHNT and CDR2 is YYREEE (reference sequence). The CDR3 nucleotides read TGTGCCAGCAGCTGGGGCGGACTAACCAAAGGGACCCAGTACTTC. Protein sequence: CASSWGGLTKGTQYF.

The chain combines TRBV28 with TRBJ1-1; D remains unclear. The germline gives CDR1 MDHEN, CDR2 SYDVKM. The CDR3 is made up of 11 amino acids. Trimming removed 2 bases from V and 10 bases from J, with 8 bases in between. The DNA for the CDR3 is TGTGCCAGCAGTTTAAACCTAGTAGCTTTCTTT. Translation: CASSLNLVAFF.

The chain joins TRBV5-8 to TRBJ2-7; 7 nucleotides agree with TRBD1. With V trimmed by 0 bases and J by 6 bases, 12 bases remained unmatched. The CDR3 contains 16 residues. Looked up from germline, CDR1 is SGHTS and CDR2 is YDEGEE. CDR3 sequence reads: CASSLGGGWRPSEQYF. Written as DNA, the CDR3 is TGTGCCAGCAGCTTGGGAGGGGGCTGGAGACCTAGCGAGCAGTACTTC.

In this sample, this clone turned up a few times. At one boundary the junction diverges from the germline segment, which might be a read error. This rearrangement joins TRBV7-7 to TRBJ2-1, with D possibly matching TRBD1 (6 bases). This CDR3 region has 15 residues. Germline CDR1 reads SSHAT; CDR2 reads FNYEAQ (reference sequence). In DNA form, the CDR3 reads TGTGCTAGCAGCTTAGACAGGAGCTCCTACAATGAGCAGTTCTTC. Amino acid sequence: CASSLDRSSYNEQFF.

The V and J genes are TRBV6-5 and TRBJ2-7; TRBD2 agrees at 7 bases. This CDR3 region has 15 residues. Germline assignment: CDR1 MNHEY and CDR2 SVGAGI. V was pared by 6 bases and J by 0 bases, with 8 bases of the junction left unmatched. CDR3 nucleotides: TGTGCCAGCAGACTAAGCGGGACGAGCTCCTACGAGCAGTACTTC. As protein: CASRLSGTSSYEQYF.

The chain recombines TRBV9 with TRBJ2-2; 7 nucleotides align to TRBD2. The CDR3 has 16 residues. The V gene end was trimmed by 0 bases and the J gene end by 7 bases; junction bases not matched to a gene: 9. From germline, CDR1 is SGDLS and CDR2 YYNGEE. As DNA, the CDR3 is TGTGCCAGCAGCGTAGGGTGGGAGGGCCTTGGCGGGGAGCTGTTTTTT. Its translation is CASSVGWEGLGGELFF.

This chain uses TRBV12-5 with TRBJ1-1; no reliable D call. Trimming took 6 bases from V and 11 from J, leaving 13 bases between them. Germline assignment: CDR1 LGHNT and CDR2 FRNRAP. The CDR3 has 11 amino acids. CDR3 nucleotide sequence: TGTGCTAGTGGCCTCACGAGATTGGCTTTCTTT. Amino acid sequence: CASGLTRLAFF.

The chain couples TRBV7-9 to TRBJ2-7; 9 bases fit TRBD2. Germline CDR1 is SEHNR and CDR2 is FQNEAQ (reference sequence). After removal of 5 bases from V and 0 bases from J, the junction contained 5 bases not matched to a gene. The CDR3 extends over 15 amino acids. The DNA for the CDR3 is TGTGCCAGCAGCCCTCAACTAGCGGGCTCCTACGAGCAGTACTTC. Its protein product is CASSPQLAGSYEQYF.

The chain uses TRBV4-2 and TRBJ2-7; 8 bases map to TRBD1. The CDR3 extends over 15 amino acids. Per germline, CDR1 LGHNA and CDR2 YNFKEQ. V dropped 1 base and J dropped 2; count of bases not matched to a gene: 4. The CDR3 region is CASSQVDRGAYEQYF. CDR3 sequence (DNA): TGTGCCAGCAGCCAAGTCGACAGGGGAGCCTACGAGCAGTACTTC.

The rearrangement links TRBV5-8 to TRBJ1-3, with D unresolved. Germline V gene sequence: CDR1 SGHTS, CDR2 YDEGEE. There are 13 residues in the CDR3. Trimming cost V 0 bases and J 4 bases, with 5 bases left between them. This CDR3 is CASSLARGNTIYF. In DNA form, the CDR3 reads TGTGCCAGCAGCTTGGCTAGGGGAAACACCATATATTTT. Complete variable domain (other parts from reference TRBV5-8 and TRBJ1-3): EAGVTQSPTHLIKTRGQQATLRCSPISGHTSVYWYQQALGLGLQFLLWYDEGEERNRGNFPPRFSGRQFPNYSSELNVNALELEDSALYLCASSLARGNTIYFGEGSWLTVV.

V is TRBV3-1 (or the pseudogene TRBV3-2) and J is TRBJ2-5; D unresolved. Germline V lookup: CDR1 LGHDT, CDR2 YNNKEL (reference sequence). The ends were cut back, 0 bases at V and 4 bases at J, with 12 bases in the middle. There are 15 residues in the CDR3. The CDR3 DNA follows: TGTGCCAGCAGCCAAGATGCTGTCCGAGGAGAGACCCAGTACTTC. This encodes CASSQDAVRGETQYF.

This chain connects TRBV6-5 to TRBJ1-2; unclear D gene. CDR3 size: 13 residues. CDR1 MNHEY and CDR2 SVGAGI come from the germline V gene. V was cut by 6 bases and J by 8 bases, with 16 bases left in between. CDR3 region: CASSPLAPWGYTF. The DNA of the CDR3 is TGTGCCAGCAGCCCCTTGGCCCCCTGGGGCTACACCTTC.

This clone was observed a few times. The V call is TRBV5-1, the J call TRBJ1-2; 7 bases map to TRBD1. The V gene end was trimmed by 0 bases and the J gene end by 4 bases; junction bases not matched to a gene: 3. This CDR3 is built from 14 residues. Germline V gives CDR1 SGHRS, CDR2 YFSETQ. This CDR3 is CASSLAQGGYGYTF. CDR3 in DNA: TGCGCCAGCAGCTTGGCTCAGGGGGGCTATGGCTACACCTTC.